This T cell receptor beta chain stems from a study of T-cell reconstitution after alpha-beta-depleted transplantation in children (dated by TCRdb to the mid-2010s). Broadly, across the study: Using TCR repertoire profiling, the study quantitatively followed how T-cell immune reconstitution unfolded in children after TCRalphabeta/CD19-depleted allogeneic hematopoietic cell transplantation.

The protocol used for the library was PCR. For sequencing, an Illumina HiSeq 2500 was employed. TCR libraries were prepared with molecular barcoding, using unique molecular identifiers to normalize TCRbeta repertoire quantification. The public reads were run again by TCRdb, first through fastp at Q25 and then through MiXCR, and only productive beta chains were kept. Each CDR3 protein appears once, grouped with its most common genes and DNA. The sample includes around 200,000 distinct CDR3 sequences, with about a tenth observed a single time. Around 6.2% of the sample comes from the top ten. This clonotype came up many times. Its antigen has not been determined. Base qualities are not provided; no much larger clone lies one nucleotide away. Trimming takes 6 bases from V and 1 base from J, and the germline ends sit 9 bases apart. Inclusive of the bounding cysteine and phenylalanine, the CDR3 is 13 residues long. This entry keeps only the CDR3 DNA: 39 bases, framed from base 1.

The receptor was derived from a human donor who donated a stem cell graft to a child with acute lymphoblastic leukemia. The chain is assembled from TRBV12-3 or TRBV12-4 and TRBJ1-1, with TRBD1 as a weak D call on 6 bases. The specimen was PBMCs from the stem cell graft donor, collected from the stem cell graft. The CDR3 sequence is CASSRGQNTEAFF. The nucleotides are TGTGCCAGCAGCCGGGGACAGAACACTGAAGCTTTCTTT.